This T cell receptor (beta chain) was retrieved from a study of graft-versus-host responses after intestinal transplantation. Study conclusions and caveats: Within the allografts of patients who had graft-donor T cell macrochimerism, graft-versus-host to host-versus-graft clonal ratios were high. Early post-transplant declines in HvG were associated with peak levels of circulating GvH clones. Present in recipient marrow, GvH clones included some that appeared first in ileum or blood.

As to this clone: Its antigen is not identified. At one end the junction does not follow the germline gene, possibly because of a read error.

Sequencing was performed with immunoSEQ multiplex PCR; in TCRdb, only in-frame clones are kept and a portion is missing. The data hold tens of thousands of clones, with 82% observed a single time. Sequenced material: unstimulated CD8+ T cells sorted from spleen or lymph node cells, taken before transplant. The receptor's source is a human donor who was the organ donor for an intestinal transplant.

CDR3 region: CASSLRASGGNAGELFF. In DNA, the CDR3 is TGCGCCAGCAGCTTGCGAGCTAGCGGGGGGAACGCCGGGGAGCTGTTTTTT. The chain couples TRBV5-1 to TRBJ2-2; 11 bases line up with TRBD2. The CDR3 extends over 17 amino acids. Germline-derived CDR1 and CDR2 are SGHRS and YFSETQ. Based on the CDR3 plus reference TRBV5-1 and TRBJ2-2, the full variable domain is KAGVTQTPRYLIKTRGQQVTLSCSPISGHRSVSWYQQTPGQGLQFLFEYFSETQRNKGNFPGRFSGRQFSNSRSEMNVSTLELGDSALYLCASSLRASGGNAGELFFGEGSRLTVL.